The sequence of this TCR beta chain was determined in a study of OX40 agonist ivuxolimab in advanced cancers. Findings of the study overall: A proportion of nonresponders additionally exhibited low normalized T-cell clonal expansion. Among the lowest levels of clonal expansion were found in partial responders at 0.1-3.0 mg/kg.

TCRdb's copy holds only in-frame clones and misses some; the assay was immunoSEQ multiplex PCR. The sample yields 65,000 to 90,000 clones, approximately 85% seen once. Comment on this clone: Its target is not known.

Germline V CDR1 and CDR2: GTSNPN, SVGIG (reference sequence). The CDR3 sequence is 15 residues long. V lost 5 bases and J lost 6; bases outside the gene matches: 10. The sequences come from CD4+ or CD8+ T cells sorted from blood, collected in a trial of the OX40 agonist ivuxolimab. The TCR comes from an adult with an advanced solid tumor such as melanoma, head and neck, liver or kidney cancer. The chain couples TRBV30 to TRBJ2-1, with 10 bases matching TRBD2. The CDR3 region has the DNA TGTGCCTGGTGTCCTAAGCGGGGGGGAGGCAATGAGCAGTTCTTC. Amino acids: CAWCPKRGGGNEQFF.